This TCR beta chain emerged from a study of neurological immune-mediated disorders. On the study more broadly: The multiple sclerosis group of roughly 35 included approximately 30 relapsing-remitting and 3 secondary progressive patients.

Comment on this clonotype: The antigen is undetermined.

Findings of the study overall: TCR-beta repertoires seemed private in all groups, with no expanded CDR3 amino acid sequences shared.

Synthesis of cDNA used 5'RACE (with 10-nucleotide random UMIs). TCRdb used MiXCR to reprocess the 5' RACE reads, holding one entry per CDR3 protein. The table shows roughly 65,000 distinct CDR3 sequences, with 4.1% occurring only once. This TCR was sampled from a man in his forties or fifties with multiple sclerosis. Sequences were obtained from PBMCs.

This chain's CDR3 is CSARDPSGQRQEQFF. The CDR3 coding sequence is TGCAGTGCTAGAGATCCGTCGGGACAGAGACAAGAGCAGTTCTTC. The chain recombines TRBV20-1 with TRBJ2-1; TRBD1 matches 7 bases. Trimming removed 0 bases from V and 10 bases from J; junction bases left unmatched: 12. CDR1 is DFQATT, CDR2 SNEGSKA, per germline (reference sequence). CDR3 length: 15 residues.